The sequence of this T cell receptor beta chain was determined in a study of OX40 agonist ivuxolimab in advanced cancers. Whole-study context: One patient with hepatocellular carcinoma and two with cutaneous melanoma, three in all, had partial responses. General study findings and limits: There were, on average, more expanded clones in CD8+ T cells than in CD4+. Low levels of normalized T-cell clonal expansion also appeared in some nonresponders.

On this clone: Its matching antigen is unknown.

TCRdb's copy holds only in-frame clones and misses some; the assay was immunoSEQ multiplex PCR. This table holds fewer than 85,000 clones, roughly 91% found once. The V gene end was trimmed by 4 bases and the J gene end by 6 bases; junction bases not matched to a gene: 5. Germline V gene lookup returns CDR1 MNHNS and CDR2 SASEGT. The CDR3 contains 14 residues. The chain links TRBV6-1 to TRBJ2-7, with 11 bases fitting TRBD2. The sequence derives from an adult with an advanced solid tumor such as melanoma, head and neck, liver or kidney cancer. Sequencing used CD4+ or CD8+ T cells sorted from blood, obtained in a trial of the OX40 agonist ivuxolimab. CDR3 coding DNA: TGTGCCAGCAGTGCCCTACTAGCGGGAGTCGAGCAGTACTTC. This sequence encodes CASSALLAGVEQYF.